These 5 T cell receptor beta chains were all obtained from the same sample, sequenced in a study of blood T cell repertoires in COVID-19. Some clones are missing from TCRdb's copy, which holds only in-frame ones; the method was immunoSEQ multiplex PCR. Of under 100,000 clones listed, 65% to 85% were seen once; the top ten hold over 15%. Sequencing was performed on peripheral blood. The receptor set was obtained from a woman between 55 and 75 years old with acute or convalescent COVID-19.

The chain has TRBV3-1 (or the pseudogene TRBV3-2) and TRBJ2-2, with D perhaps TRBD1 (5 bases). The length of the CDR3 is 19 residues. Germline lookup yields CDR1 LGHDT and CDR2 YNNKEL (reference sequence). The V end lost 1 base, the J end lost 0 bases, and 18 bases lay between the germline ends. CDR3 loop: CASSQGGPSINTNTGELFF. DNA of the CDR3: TGTGCCAGCAGCCAAGGGGGCCCCTCTATAAACACGAACACCGGGGAGCTGTTTTTT.

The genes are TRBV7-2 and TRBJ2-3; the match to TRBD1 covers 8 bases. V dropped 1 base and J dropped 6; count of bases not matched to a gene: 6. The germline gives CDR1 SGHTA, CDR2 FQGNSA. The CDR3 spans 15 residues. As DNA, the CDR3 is TGTGCCAGCAGCTTAGTCTCAGGGGGCTCCGATACGCAGTATTTT. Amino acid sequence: CASSLVSGGSDTQYF.

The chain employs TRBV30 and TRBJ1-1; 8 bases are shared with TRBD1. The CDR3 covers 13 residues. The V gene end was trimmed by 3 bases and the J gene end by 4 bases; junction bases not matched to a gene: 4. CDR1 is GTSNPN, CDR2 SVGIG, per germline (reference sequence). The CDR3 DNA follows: TGTGCCTGGAGCGGACAGGGTTCCACTGAAGCTTTCTTT. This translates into CAWSGQGSTEAFF.

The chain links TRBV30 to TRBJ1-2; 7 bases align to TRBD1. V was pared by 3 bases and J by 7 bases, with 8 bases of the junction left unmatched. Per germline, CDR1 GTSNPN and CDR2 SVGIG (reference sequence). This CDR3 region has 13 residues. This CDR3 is CAWSDQGVSGYTF. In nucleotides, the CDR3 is TGTGCCTGGAGCGATCAGGGGGTGAGTGGCTACACCTTC.

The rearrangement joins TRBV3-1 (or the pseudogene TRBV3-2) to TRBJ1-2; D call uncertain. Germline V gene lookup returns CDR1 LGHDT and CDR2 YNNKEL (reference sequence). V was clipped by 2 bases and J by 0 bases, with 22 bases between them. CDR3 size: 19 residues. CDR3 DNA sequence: TGTGCCAGCAGCCAAAGAATCCGGCAGCTTGGGCAAGCTAACTATGGCTACACCTTC. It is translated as CASSQRIRQLGQANYGYTF.